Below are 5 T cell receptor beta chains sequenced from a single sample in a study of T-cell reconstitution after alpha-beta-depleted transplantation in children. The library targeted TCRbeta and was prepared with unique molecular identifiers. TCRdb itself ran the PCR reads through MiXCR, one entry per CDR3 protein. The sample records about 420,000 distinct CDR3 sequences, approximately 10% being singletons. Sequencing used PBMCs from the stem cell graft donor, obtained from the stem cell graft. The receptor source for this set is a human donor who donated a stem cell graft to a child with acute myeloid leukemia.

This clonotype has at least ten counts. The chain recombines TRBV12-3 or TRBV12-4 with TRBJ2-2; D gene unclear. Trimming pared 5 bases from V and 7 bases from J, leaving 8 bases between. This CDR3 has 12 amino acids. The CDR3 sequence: CASSAAVGELFF. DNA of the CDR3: TGTGCCAGCAGTGCGGCGGTCGGGGAGCTGTTTTTT.

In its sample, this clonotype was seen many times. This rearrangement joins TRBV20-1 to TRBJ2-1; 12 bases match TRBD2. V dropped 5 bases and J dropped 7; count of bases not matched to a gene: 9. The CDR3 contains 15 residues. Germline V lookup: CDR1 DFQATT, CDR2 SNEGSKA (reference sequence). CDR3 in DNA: TGCAGTGCTTACTCCGGACTAGCGGGAAGGAATGAGCAGTTCTTC. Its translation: CSAYSGLAGRNEQFF.

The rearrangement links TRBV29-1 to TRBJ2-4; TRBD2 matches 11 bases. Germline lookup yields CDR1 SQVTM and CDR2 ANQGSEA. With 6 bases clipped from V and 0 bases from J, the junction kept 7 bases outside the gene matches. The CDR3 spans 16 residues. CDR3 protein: CSVHQTSGIAKNIQYF. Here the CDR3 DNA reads TGCAGCGTCCATCAGACTAGCGGGATAGCCAAAAACATTCAGTACTTC.

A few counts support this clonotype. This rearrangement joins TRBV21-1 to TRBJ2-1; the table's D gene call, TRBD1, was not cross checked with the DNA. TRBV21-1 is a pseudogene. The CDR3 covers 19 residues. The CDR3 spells CASSKGSESGQGVGNEQFF. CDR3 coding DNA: TGTGCCAGCAGCAAAGGCAGTGAGTCGGGACAGGGTGTGGGAAATGAGCAGTTCTTC.

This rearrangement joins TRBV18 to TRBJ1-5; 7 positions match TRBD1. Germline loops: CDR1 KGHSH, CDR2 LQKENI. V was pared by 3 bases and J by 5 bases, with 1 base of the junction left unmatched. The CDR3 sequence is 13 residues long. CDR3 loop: CASSPGTDQPQHF. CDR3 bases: TGTGCCAGCTCACCCGGGACAGATCAGCCCCAGCATTTT. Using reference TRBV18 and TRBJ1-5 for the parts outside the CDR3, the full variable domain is NAGVMQNPRHLVRRRGQEARLRCSPMKGHSHVYWYRQLPEEGLKFMVYLQKENIIDESGMPKERFSAEFPKEGPSILRIQQVVRGDSAAYFCASSPGTDQPQHFGDGTRLSIL.